The source of this T cell receptor beta chain is a study of control samples from healthy donors and cancer patients. Repertoires were generated with immunoSEQ multiplex PCR, while TCRdb's copy carries only in-frame clones and drops some. The table lists about 70,000 clones, 84% of them singletons. CDR1 is SGHRS and CDR2 is YFSETQ in the germline V gene. The CDR3 is 15 amino acids. V dropped 0 bases and J dropped 9; count of bases not matched to a gene: 6. The specimen sequenced was blood. The rearrangement uses TRBV5-1 and TRBJ1-6, with TRBD1 identical over 7 bases. This sequence originates from a middle-aged man in good health. The CDR3 protein is CASSLGAGGRSPLHF. CDR3 nucleotides: TGCGCCAGCAGCTTGGGGGCAGGGGGACGTTCACCCCTCCACTTT.